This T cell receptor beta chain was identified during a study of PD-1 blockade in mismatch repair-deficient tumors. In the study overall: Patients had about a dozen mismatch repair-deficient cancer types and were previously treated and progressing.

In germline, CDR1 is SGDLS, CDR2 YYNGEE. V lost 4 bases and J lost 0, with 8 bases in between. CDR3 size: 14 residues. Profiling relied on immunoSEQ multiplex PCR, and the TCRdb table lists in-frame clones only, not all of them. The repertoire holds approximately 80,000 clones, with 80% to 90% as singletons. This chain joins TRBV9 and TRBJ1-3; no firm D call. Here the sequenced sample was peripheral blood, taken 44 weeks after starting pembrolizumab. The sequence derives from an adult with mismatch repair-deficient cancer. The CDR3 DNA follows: TGTGCCAGCAGCCTACGGTCCTCTGGAAACACCATATATTTT. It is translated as CASSLRSSGNTIYF.